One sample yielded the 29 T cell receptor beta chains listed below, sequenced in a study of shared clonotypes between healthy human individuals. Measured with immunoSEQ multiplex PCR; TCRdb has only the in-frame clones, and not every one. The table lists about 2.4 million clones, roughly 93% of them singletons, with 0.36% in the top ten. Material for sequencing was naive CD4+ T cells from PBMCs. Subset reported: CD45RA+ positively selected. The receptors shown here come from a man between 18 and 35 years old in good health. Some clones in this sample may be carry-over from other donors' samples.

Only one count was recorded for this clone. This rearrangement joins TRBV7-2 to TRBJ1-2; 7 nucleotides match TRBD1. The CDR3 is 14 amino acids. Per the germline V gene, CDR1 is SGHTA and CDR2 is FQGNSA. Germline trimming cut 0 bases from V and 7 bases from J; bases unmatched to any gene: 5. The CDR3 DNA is TGTGCCAGCAGCTTAGCCGAGGGGGCGGGTGGCTACACCTTC. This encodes CASSLAEGAGGYTF.

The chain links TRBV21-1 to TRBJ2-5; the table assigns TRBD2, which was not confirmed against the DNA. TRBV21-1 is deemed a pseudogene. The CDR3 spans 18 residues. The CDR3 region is CASSKVGTSGASQETQYF. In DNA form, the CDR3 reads TGTGCCAGCAGCAAAGTTGGGACTAGCGGAGCTAGCCAAGAGACCCAGTACTTC.

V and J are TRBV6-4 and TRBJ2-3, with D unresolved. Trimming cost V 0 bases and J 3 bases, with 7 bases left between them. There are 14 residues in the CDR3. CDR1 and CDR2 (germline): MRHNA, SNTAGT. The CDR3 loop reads CASSDSPQTDTQYF. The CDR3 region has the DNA TGTGCCAGCAGTGACTCCCCCCAAACAGATACGCAGTATTTT.

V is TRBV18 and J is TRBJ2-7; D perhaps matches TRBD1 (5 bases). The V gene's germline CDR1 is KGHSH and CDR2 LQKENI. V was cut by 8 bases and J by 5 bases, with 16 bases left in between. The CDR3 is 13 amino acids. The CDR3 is CASARKGDNEQYF. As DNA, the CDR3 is TGTGCCAGCGCCCGGAAAGGGGATAACGAGCAGTACTTC.

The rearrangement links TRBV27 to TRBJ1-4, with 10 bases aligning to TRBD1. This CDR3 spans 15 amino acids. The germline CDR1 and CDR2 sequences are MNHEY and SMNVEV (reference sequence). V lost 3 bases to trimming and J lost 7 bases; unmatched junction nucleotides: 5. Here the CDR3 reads CASSLRRDRGEKLFF. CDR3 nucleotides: TGTGCCAGCAGTTTGCGCCGGGACAGGGGTGAAAAACTGTTTTTT.

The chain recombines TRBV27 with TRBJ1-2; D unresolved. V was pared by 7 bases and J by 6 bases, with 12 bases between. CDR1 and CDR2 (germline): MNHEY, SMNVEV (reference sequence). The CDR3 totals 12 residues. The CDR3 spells CASNSPGHGYTF. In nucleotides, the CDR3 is TGTGCCAGCAACTCGCCAGGCCATGGCTACACCTTC.

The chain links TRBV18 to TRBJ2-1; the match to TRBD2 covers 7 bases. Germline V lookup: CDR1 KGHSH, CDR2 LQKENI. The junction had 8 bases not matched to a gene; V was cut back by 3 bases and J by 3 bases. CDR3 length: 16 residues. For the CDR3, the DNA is TGTGCCAGCTCACCCTTATTCCTAGCGGACTACAATGAGCAGTTCTTC. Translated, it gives CASSPLFLADYNEQFF.

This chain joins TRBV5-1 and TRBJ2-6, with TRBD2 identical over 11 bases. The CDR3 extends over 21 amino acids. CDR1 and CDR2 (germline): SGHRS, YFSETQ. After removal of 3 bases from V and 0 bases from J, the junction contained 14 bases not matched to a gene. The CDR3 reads CASSYNGRVTSGSSGANVLTF. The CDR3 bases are TGCGCCAGCAGCTACAACGGAAGGGTAACTAGCGGGAGCTCTGGGGCCAACGTCCTGACTTTC.

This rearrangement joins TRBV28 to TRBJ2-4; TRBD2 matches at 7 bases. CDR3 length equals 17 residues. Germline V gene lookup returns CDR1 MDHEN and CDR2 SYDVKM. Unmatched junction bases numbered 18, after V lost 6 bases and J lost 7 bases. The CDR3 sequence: CASSTPKRDPGWNIQYF. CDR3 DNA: TGTGCCAGCAGCACCCCCAAGCGGGACCCTGGGTGGAACATTCAGTACTTC.

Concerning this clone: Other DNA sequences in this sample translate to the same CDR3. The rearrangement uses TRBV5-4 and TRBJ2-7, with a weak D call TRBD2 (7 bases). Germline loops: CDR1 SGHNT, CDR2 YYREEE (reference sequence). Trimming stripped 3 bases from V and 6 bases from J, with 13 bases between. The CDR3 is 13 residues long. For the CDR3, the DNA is TGTGCCAGCAGCTGGGGGGCTAGCGGCGAGCAGTACTTC. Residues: CASSWGASGEQYF.

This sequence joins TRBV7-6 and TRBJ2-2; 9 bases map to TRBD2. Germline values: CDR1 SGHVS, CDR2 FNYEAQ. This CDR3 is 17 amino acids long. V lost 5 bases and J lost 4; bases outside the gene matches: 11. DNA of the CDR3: TGTGCCAGCAGCCTTCGACTAGCGGAAGTTGTCACCGGGGAGCTGTTTTTT. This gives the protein CASSLRLAEVVTGELFF.

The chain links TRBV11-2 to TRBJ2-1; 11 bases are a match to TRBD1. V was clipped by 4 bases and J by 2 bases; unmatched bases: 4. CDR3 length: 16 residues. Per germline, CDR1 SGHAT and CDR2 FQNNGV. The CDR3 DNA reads TGTGCCAGCAGCTCCCAGGACAGGGGGCCCTACAATGAGCAGTTCTTC. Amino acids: CASSSQDRGPYNEQFF.

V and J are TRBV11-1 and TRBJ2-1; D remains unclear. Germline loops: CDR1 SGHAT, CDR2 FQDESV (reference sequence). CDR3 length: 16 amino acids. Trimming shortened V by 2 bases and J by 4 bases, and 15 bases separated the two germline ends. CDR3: CASSLLGTSRYNEQFF. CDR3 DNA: TGTGCCAGCAGCTTATTGGGAACGAGTAGATACAATGAGCAGTTCTTC.

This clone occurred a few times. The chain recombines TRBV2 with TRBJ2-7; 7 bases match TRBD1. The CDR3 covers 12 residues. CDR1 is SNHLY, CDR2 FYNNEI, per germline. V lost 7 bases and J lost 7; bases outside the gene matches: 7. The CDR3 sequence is CASTVEQGEQYF. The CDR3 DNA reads TGTGCCAGCACCGTGGAACAGGGGGAGCAGTACTTC.

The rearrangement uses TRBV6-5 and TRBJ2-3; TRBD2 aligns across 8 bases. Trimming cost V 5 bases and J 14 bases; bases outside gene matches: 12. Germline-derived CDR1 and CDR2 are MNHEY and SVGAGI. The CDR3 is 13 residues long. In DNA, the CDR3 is TGTGCCAGCAGTGCAAACGGGAGGGCCCCTACGTATTTT. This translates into CASSANGRAPTYF.

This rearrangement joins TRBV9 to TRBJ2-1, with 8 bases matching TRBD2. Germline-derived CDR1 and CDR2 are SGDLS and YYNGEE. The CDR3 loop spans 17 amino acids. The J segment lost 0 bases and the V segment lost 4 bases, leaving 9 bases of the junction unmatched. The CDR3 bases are TGTGCCAGCAGCCCGCGATTTAGCGGGGACTCCTACAATGAGCAGTTCTTC. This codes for CASSPRFSGDSYNEQFF.

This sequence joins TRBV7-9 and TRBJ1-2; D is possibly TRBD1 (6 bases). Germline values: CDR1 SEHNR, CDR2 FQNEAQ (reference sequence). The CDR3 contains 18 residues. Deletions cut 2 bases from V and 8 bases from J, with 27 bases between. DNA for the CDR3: TGTGCCAGCAGCTTATGGTCTATGGGCGGTGACAGGACTTACGGCTACACCTTC. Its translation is CASSLWSMGGDRTYGYTF.

CDR3 DNA: TGTGCCAGCAGCCAAACAGGGGCCGCCTACAATGAGCAGTTCTTC. Protein sequence: CASSQTGAAYNEQFF. The chain uses TRBV11-3 and TRBJ2-1; TRBD1 aligns across 7 bases. V lost 5 bases and J lost 2; bases outside the gene matches: 6. The CDR3 covers 15 residues. Looked up from germline, CDR1 is SGHNT and CDR2 is YENEEA. Drawing the rest from reference TRBV11-3 and TRBJ2-1, the complete variable domain is EAGVVQSPRYKIIEKKQPVAFWCNPISGHNTLYWYLQNLGQGPELLIRYENEEAVDDSQLPKDRFSAERLKGVDSTLKIQPAELGDSAVYLCASSQTGAAYNEQFFGPGTRLTVL.

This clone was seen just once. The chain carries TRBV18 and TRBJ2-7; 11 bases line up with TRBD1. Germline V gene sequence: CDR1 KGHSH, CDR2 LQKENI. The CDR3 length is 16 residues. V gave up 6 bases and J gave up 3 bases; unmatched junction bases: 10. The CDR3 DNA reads TGTGCCAGCTCTCCCACCGGGACAGGGGGAATCTACGAGCAGTACTTC. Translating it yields CASSPTGTGGIYEQYF.

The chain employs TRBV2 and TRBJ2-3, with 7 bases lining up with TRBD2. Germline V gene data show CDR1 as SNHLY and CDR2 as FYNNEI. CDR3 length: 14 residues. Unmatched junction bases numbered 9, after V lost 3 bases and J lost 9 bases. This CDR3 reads CASSDEAGAGTQYF. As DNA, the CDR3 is TGTGCCAGCAGTGATGAGGCGGGAGCTGGGACGCAGTATTTT.

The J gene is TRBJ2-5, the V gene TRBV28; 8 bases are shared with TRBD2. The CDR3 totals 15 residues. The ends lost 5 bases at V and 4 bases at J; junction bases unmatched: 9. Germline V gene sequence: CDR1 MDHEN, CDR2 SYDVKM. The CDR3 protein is CASSHGGAGRETQYF. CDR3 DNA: TGTGCCAGCAGTCACGGGGGGGCTGGTCGAGAGACCCAGTACTTC. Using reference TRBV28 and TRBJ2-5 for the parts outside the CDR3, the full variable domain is DVKVTQSSRYLVKRTGEKVFLECVQDMDHENMFWYRQDPGLGLRLIYFSYDVKMKEKGDIPEGYSVSREKKERFSLILESASTNQTSMYLCASSHGGAGRETQYFGPGTRLLVL.

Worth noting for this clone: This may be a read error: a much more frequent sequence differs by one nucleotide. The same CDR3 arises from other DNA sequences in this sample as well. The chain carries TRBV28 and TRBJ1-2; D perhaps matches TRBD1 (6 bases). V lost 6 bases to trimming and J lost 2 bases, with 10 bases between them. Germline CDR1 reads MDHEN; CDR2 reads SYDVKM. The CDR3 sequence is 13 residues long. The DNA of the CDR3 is TGTGCCAGCAGCCTAGGACAGAACTATGGCTACACCTTC. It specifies CASSLGQNYGYTF.

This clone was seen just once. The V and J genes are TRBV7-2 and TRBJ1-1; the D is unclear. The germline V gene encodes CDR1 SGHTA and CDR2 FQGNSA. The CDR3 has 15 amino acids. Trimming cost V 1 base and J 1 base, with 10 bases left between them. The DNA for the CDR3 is TGTGCCAGCAGCTTAGGGGGTCGGGGGAACACTGAAGCTTTCTTT. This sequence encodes CASSLGGRGNTEAFF. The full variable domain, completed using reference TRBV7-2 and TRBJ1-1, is GAGVSQSPSNKVTEKGKDVELRCDPISGHTALYWYRQSLGQGLEFLIYFQGNSAPDKSGLPSDRFSAERTGGSVSTLTIQRTQQEDSAVYLCASSLGGRGNTEAFFGQGTRLTVV.

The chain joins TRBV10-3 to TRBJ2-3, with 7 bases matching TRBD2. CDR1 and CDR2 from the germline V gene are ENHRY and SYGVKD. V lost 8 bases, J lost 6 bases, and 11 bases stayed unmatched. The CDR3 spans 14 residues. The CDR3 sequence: CAIGAGAGADTQYF. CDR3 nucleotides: TGTGCCATCGGTGCGGGAGCTGGGGCTGATACGCAGTATTTT.

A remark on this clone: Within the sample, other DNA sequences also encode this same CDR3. The CDR3 is CASSVGLAGTQETQYF. In DNA form, the CDR3 reads TGTGCCAGCAGCGTGGGTCTAGCGGGAACTCAGGAGACCCAGTACTTC. The chain combines TRBV9 with TRBJ2-5; 9 bases are a match to TRBD2. This CDR3 contains 16 residues. V lost 2 bases and J lost 5; bases outside the gene matches: 10. Germline loops: CDR1 SGDLS, CDR2 YYNGEE.

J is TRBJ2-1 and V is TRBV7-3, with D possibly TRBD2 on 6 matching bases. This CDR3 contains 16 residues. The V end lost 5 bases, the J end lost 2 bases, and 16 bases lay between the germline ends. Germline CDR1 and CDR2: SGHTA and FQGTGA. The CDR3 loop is CASSPRGGSTYNEQFF. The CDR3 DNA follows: TGTGCCAGCAGCCCCCGAGGAGGGTCAACCTACAATGAGCAGTTCTTC.

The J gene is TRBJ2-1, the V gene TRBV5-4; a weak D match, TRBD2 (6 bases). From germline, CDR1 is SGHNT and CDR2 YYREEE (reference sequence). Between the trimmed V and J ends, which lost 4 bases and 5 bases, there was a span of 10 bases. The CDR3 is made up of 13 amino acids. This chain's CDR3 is CASSPGLNNEQFF. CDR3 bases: TGTGCCAGCAGCCCGGGACTCAACAATGAGCAGTTCTTC.

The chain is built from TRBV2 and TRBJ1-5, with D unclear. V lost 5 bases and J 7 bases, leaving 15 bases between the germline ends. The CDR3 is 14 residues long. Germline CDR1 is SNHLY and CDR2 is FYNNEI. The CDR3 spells CASSQQTVRQPQHF. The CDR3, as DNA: TGTGCCAGCAGTCAACAGACGGTGAGGCAGCCCCAGCATTTT.

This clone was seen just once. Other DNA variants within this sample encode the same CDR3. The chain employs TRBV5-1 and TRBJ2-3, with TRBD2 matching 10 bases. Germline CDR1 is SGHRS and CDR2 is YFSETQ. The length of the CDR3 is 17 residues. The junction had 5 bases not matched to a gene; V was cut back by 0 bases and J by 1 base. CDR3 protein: CASSLDPLAGGTDTQYF. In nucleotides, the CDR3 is TGCGCCAGCAGCTTGGATCCTCTAGCGGGAGGCACAGATACGCAGTATTTT. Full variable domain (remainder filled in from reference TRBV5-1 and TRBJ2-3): KAGVTQTPRYLIKTRGQQVTLSCSPISGHRSVSWYQQTPGQGLQFLFEYFSETQRNKGNFPGRFSGRQFSNSRSEMNVSTLELGDSALYLCASSLDPLAGGTDTQYFGPGTRLTVL.